The rows below give T cell receptor beta chains drawn from one sample of a study of blood T cell repertoires in COVID-19. Profiling relied on immunoSEQ multiplex PCR, and the TCRdb table lists in-frame clones only, not all of them. This table holds about 290,000 clones, just under 85% found once. Sequencing was carried out using peripheral blood. The source of these receptors is a woman aged 45-65 years with active or convalescent COVID-19. Both conserved end residues are part of each CDR3. A D gene is named only where the DNA matches it firmly. Not all rows give a size; the values are once, few, many and, for expanded clones, a class.

TRBJ2-7 TRBD2 NA TRBV18 TGTGCCAGCTCACCTCTGACGGGGGAGGGCGAGCAGTACTTC CASSPLTGEGEQYF
TRBJ2-1 TRBD2 NA TRBV10-2 TGCGCCAGCAGTGAGTTCGGGACTAGCGGGCCTCAGTTCTTC CASSEFGTSGPQFF
TRBJ2-3 TRBD2 NA TRBV5-4 TGTGCCAGCAAGGAGACTAGCAGTTTTACAGATACGCAGTATTTT CASKETSSFTDTQYF
TRBJ1-5 TRBD1 NA TRBV5-3 TGTGCCAGAAGCATCCTCCGGTTAGACAGGGGGGGTGGGAGAGCCCAGCATTTT CARSILRLDRGGGRAQHF
TRBJ2-7 TRBD2 NA TRBV5-4 TGTGCCAGCAGCGATGAATACACTAGCGGGAACTACGAGCAGTACTTC CASSDEYTSGNYEQYF
TRBJ1-1 TRBD1 NA TRBV6-5 TGTGCCAGCAGGACCGGGACAGACATGAACACTGAAGCTTTCTTT CASRTGTDMNTEAFF
TRBJ1-5 NA NA TRBV27 TGTGCCAGCAGTCCCAGGGTAATGGGACAGCCCCAGCATTTT CASSPRVMGQPQHF
TRBJ1-5 NA NA TRBV6-5 TGTGCCAGCAGAAGGACACCTTATAGCAATCAGCCCCAGCATTTT CASRRTPYSNQPQHF
TRBJ1-1 TRBD1 NA TRBV5-1 TGCGCCAGCAGCTGGGGACAGCACAACACTGAAGCTTTCTTT CASSWGQHNTEAFF
TRBJ1-2 TRBD1 NA TRBV5-4 TGTGCCAGCAGCTCCGCGGACAGGGGGCGAGGCTACACCTTC CASSSADRGRGYTF
TRBJ2-7 TRBD2 NA TRBV14 TGTGCCAGCAGCCAAGATGGTCTAGCGGGAATATACGAGCAGTACTTC CASSQDGLAGIYEQYF
TRBJ1-1 NA few TRBV28 TGTGCCAGCAGTCCACCCCTGGGACAAACTGAAGCTTTCTTT CASSPPLGQTEAFF
TRBJ1-1 NA NA TRBV18 TGTGCCAGCTCACCAGGGGGGGGGTACACTGAAGCTTTCTTT CASSPGGGYTEAFF
TRBJ2-1 TRBD2 NA TRBV6-6 TGTGCCAGCAGTCCAGAGGGGCTAGCGGGAGTAAGTCCCTACAATGAGCAGTTCTTC CASSPEGLAGVSPYNEQFF
TRBJ1-2 NA NA TRBV2 TGTGCCAGCAGTGAAGTCTCTTCCTATGGCTACACCTTC CASSEVSSYGYTF
TRBJ2-7 TRBD2 few TRBV7-2 TGTGCCAGCAGCTTATCGGGAGGCGTCTACGAGCAGTACTTC CASSLSGGVYEQYF
TRBJ2-5 TRBD2 NA TRBV7-9 TGTGCCAGCAGCGAAACTAGCGGGAGGGCCCCAGAGACCCAGTACTTC CASSETSGRAPETQYF
TRBJ1-4 NA NA TRBV4-2 TGTGCCAGCAGCCAAAGTCCCCCGTCAGCAACTAATGAAAAACTGTTTTTT CASSQSPPSATNEKLFF
TRBJ1-1 NA NA TRBV6-5 TGTGCCAGCTCGGGAGTATGGAAGATGAACACTGAAGCTTTCTTT CASSGVWKMNTEAFF
TRBJ1-1 NA NA TRBV7-9 TGTGCCAGCAGCCCAGGGGTCAGGGCTCTTGAAGCTTTCTTT CASSPGVRALEAFF
TRBJ2-1 NA NA TRBV19 TGTGCCAGTAGTGAGGGACTCTCCTACAATGAGCAGTTCTTC CASSEGLSYNEQFF
TRBJ2-1 TRBD1 once TRBV19 TGTGCCAGTAGTGGACAGGGGCCCCACTCCTACAATGAGCAGTTCTTC CASSGQGPHSYNEQFF
TRBJ2-1 TRBD1 NA TRBV24-1 TGTGCCACCAGGGACAGGGAGGCTCCTGGTACTGCCTCCTCCTACAATGAGCAGTTCTTC CATRDREAPGTASSYNEQFF
TRBJ2-1 TRBD2 NA TRBV5-1 TGCGCCAGCAGCTTGGGACTAGCGGGAGCCCGGACCGGGGGGCAGTTCTTC CASSLGLAGARTGGQFF
TRBJ2-3 NA NA TRBV28 TGTGCCAGCAGTCCCCTTCGGGCAGGGGGAGGAGATACGCAGTATTTT CASSPLRAGGGDTQYF
TRBJ1-1 NA NA TRBV6-1 TGTGCCAGCAGTGAATCTAGGGGATACATGAACACTGAAGCTTTCTTT CASSESRGYMNTEAFF
TRBJ2-5 TRBD2 NA TRBV13 TGTGCCAGCAGCTTGTTCGGCGGGAGCCGACATAGAGAGACCCAGTACTTC CASSLFGGSRHRETQYF
TRBJ2-3 NA NA TRBV7-3 TGTGCCAGCAGCTTAGCGAGAGGCCTGACAGATACGCAGTATTTT CASSLARGLTDTQYF
TRBJ2-3 TRBD2 NA TRBV7-2 TGTGCCAGCAGCCCGGGACTAGCGGGAGTATCCACAGATACGCAGTATTTT CASSPGLAGVSTDTQYF
TRBJ1-6 NA NA TRBV7-9 TGTGCCAGCAAACAGCTCTTCCATAATTCACCCCTCCACTTT CASKQLFHNSPLHF
TRBJ1-5 TRBD1 NA TRBV19 TGTGCCACCACAGACCAACAGGGGGCTATCAATCAGCCCCAGCATTTT CATTDQQGAINQPQHF
TRBJ2-7 NA NA TRBV12-3/TRBV12-4 TGTGCCAGCAGTTACGGTGTCTACGAGCAGTACTTC CASSYGVYEQYF
TRBJ2-3 TRBD2 NA TRBV3-1/TRBV3-2 TGTGCCAGCAGCCAAGCAGCGGGAGCTCAGGCGCAGTATTTT CASSQAAGAQAQYF
TRBJ1-5 TRBD1 NA TRBV28 TGTGCCAGCAGTTTCCGGGACAGGGGTAGCAATCAGCCCCAGCATTTT CASSFRDRGSNQPQHF
TRBJ1-4 NA few TRBV7-9 TGTGCCAGCAGCCCGTTGGGCCCCTCAACTAATGAAAAACTGTTTTTT CASSPLGPSTNEKLFF
TRBJ2-5 TRBD2 NA TRBV11-2 TGTGCCAGCAGCTATAACGGGGGGACTAGCGGGAGGGCCAGGGAGACCCAGTACTTC CASSYNGGTSGRARETQYF
TRBJ2-3 NA NA TRBV7-2 TGTGCCAGCAGCGCTCGACAGCCCCTAGATACGCAGTATTTT CASSARQPLDTQYF
TRBJ2-3 TRBD2 NA TRBV4-1 TGCGCCAGCAGTCCTCTCGCAGCTGGGGGGGAAACAGATACGCAGTATTTT CASSPLAAGGETDTQYF
TRBJ2-1 TRBD1 NA TRBV3-1/TRBV3-2 TGTGCCAGCAGCCAAGATAGTTGGGACAGCCGCAAGCAGTTCTTC CASSQDSWDSRKQFF
TRBJ2-5 NA NA TRBV5-1 TGCGCCAGCAGCTTACCGGGGGTAGAGACCCAGTACTTC CASSLPGVETQYF
TRBJ2-3 NA NA TRBV27 TGTGCCAGCAGGGGGCTAATCCCAGATACGCAGTATTTT CASRGLIPDTQYF
TRBJ2-2 TRBD1 NA TRBV7-3 TGTGCCAGCAGCGGCACAGGGGGCACCGGGGAGCTGTTTTTT CASSGTGGTGELFF
TRBJ1-2 TRBD1 few TRBV18 TGTGCCAGCTCACGGGACAGGGGTCCATCTCTATTAAACTATGGCTACACCTTC CASSRDRGPSLLNYGYTF
TRBJ1-1 NA NA TRBV2 TGTGCCAGCAGACCAGAATGGTCCGTCGAAGCTTTCTTT CASRPEWSVEAFF
TRBJ1-1 NA NA TRBV28 TGTGCCAGCAGTCGACAAGATTTTACGAACACTGAAGCTTTCTTT CASSRQDFTNTEAFF
TRBJ1-5 NA NA TRBV5-6 TGTGCCAGCAGCTTGAAGGGAGGCAGGCTATCAAATCAGCCCCAGCATTTT CASSLKGGRLSNQPQHF
TRBJ1-2 NA NA TRBV14 TGTGCCAGCAGCCCCCACCAGGGAGGCTATGGCTACACCTTC CASSPHQGGYGYTF
TRBJ2-5 TRBD2 NA TRBV6-5 TGTGCCAGCAGTCGGACTAGCCGGAAGACCCAGTACTTC CASSRTSRKTQYF